The rows below give T cell receptor beta chains drawn from one sample of a study of cytomegalovirus exposure and HLA in healthy donors. Repertoires were generated with immunoSEQ multiplex PCR, while TCRdb's copy carries only in-frame clones and drops some. The repertoire consists of approximately 79,000 clones, with 65% to 75% occurring once and the leading ten covering approximately 9%. The material sequenced was PBMCs. The source is a man aged 40-50 years in good health and CMV-seropositive. Each CDR3 is given with its conserved first and last residue. The order of the fields is D gene, V gene, clone size, J gene, CDR3 protein, CDR3 DNA. A D gene is named only where the DNA matches it firmly. Some rows have no size entry. The others give once, few or many, or a class for an expanded clone.

NA	TRBV29-1	NA	TRBJ2-1	CSVGLNEQFF	TGCAGCGTTGGTCTCAATGAGCAGTTCTTC
NA	TRBV7-3	NA	TRBJ2-2	CASSLLGGGGSTGELFF	TGTGCCAGCAGTCTCTTAGGGGGAGGGGGGAGCACCGGGGAGCTGTTTTTT
NA	TRBV5-4	NA	TRBJ2-1	CASSSGGNEQFF	TGTGCCAGCAGTTCCGGGGGCAATGAGCAGTTCTTC
NA	TRBV7-2	few	TRBJ1-4	CASSLGRVVEKLFF	TGTGCCAGCAGCTTAGGCAGGGTGGTTGAAAAACTGTTTTTT
NA	TRBV5-1	NA	TRBJ1-2	CASSLEQYGYTF	TGCGCCAGCAGCTTGGAACAGTATGGCTACACCTTC
TRBD2	TRBV6-4	NA	TRBJ2-3	CASSFSGEGTDTQYF	TGTGCCAGCAGTTTTAGCGGGGAAGGCACAGATACGCAGTATTTT
NA	TRBV6-5	NA	TRBJ2-3	CASSYNRVFSTDTQYF	TGTGCCAGCAGTTACAACAGGGTTTTTAGCACAGATACGCAGTATTTT
NA	TRBV7-9	NA	TRBJ1-2	CASSTSGSFYGYTF	TGTGCCAGCAGCACCTCCGGGTCTTTCTATGGCTACACCTTC
NA	TRBV5-1	NA	TRBJ1-2	CASSLDPASYGYTF	TGCGCCAGCAGCTTGGATCCCGCCAGCTATGGCTACACCTTC
NA	TRBV5-1	NA	TRBJ2-1	CASSLSTSRNNNEQFF	TGCGCCAGCAGCTTGTCCACTAGCAGGAACAACAATGAGCAGTTCTTC
NA	TRBV19	once	TRBJ1-2	CATPTEGSGGYTF	TGTGCCACCCCTACCGAGGGATCCGGTGGCTACACCTTC
NA	TRBV6-5	NA	TRBJ2-3	CASSYSSAGDTQYF	TGTGCCAGCAGTTATAGCTCCGCGGGAGATACGCAGTATTTT
NA	TRBV7-3	few	TRBJ1-1	CASSLKPDTEAFF	TGTGCCAGCAGCTTAAAACCGGACACTGAAGCTTTCTTT
NA	TRBV28	NA	TRBJ1-2	CASSPRDTYGYTF	TGTGCCAGCAGTCCGCGGGATACTTATGGCTACACCTTC
NA	TRBV6-1	large	TRBJ2-1	CASKGGTAAYNEQFF	TGTGCCAGCAAGGGGGGGACGGCTGCCTACAATGAGCAGTTCTTC
NA	TRBV7-2	NA	TRBJ2-4	CATGGRWGIQYF	TGTGCCACCGGGGGTAGGTGGGGTATTCAGTACTTC
TRBD2	TRBV7-9	NA	TRBJ2-3	CASTAVGRADTQYF	TGTGCCAGCACGGCTGTGGGGAGGGCAGATACGCAGTATTTT
NA	TRBV2	NA	TRBJ2-1	CASTLEVGIEQFF	TGTGCCAGCACCCTGGAGGTGGGGATTGAGCAGTTCTTC
TRBD1	TRBV7-9	NA	TRBJ2-7	CSSSLALGQGKQYF	TGTTCCAGCAGCTTAGCGTTGGGACAGGGAAAGCAGTACTTC
NA	TRBV30	NA	TRBJ2-1	CAWSVDRFAYNEQFF	TGTGCCTGGAGTGTTGACAGGTTTGCCTACAATGAGCAGTTCTTC
NA	TRBV4-1	NA	TRBJ2-7	CASSQGAGTQGRVSEQYF	TGCGCCAGCAGCCAAGGGGCCGGGACTCAAGGTCGGGTTAGCGAGCAGTACTTC
NA	TRBV2	NA	TRBJ1-1	CASSDLRGSAFF	TGTGCCAGCAGTGATCTCAGAGGGTCGGCTTTCTTT
TRBD1	TRBV18	NA	TRBJ2-7	CASSPGTDSYEQYF	TGTGCCAGCTCACCGGGGACAGACTCCTACGAGCAGTACTTC
TRBD1	TRBV18	NA	TRBJ1-2	CASSPGIGGDYGYTF	TGTGCCAGCTCACCGGGGATAGGGGGCGACTATGGCTACACCTTC
TRBD1	TRBV10-1	NA	TRBJ2-2	CASTPGQGRTGELFF	TGCGCCAGCACCCCGGGACAGGGGAGGACCGGGGAGCTGTTTTTT
NA	TRBV19	NA	TRBJ2-1	CASSDRDSDPGEQFF	TGTGCCAGTAGCGACCGGGACTCCGACCCTGGTGAGCAGTTCTTC
NA	TRBV4-2	NA	TRBJ1-6	CASSQAPGGNSPLHF	TGTGCCAGCAGCCAAGCGCCGGGTGGGAATTCACCCCTCCACTTT
NA	TRBV7-9	NA	TRBJ2-2	CASSPDTNTGELFF	TGTGCCAGCAGCCCGGACACGAACACCGGGGAGCTGTTTTTT
NA	TRBV11-2	NA	TRBJ2-1	CASSLERRYSYNEQFF	TGTGCCAGCAGCTTAGAAAGGCGGTACTCCTACAATGAGCAGTTCTTC
NA	TRBV6-1	NA	TRBJ1-1	CASSVQGLDTEAFF	TGTGCCAGCAGTGTACAGGGTCTTGACACTGAAGCTTTCTTT
TRBD1	TRBV7-2	once	TRBJ2-7	CASSSRQGTYEQYF	TGTGCCAGCAGCTCCCGACAGGGAACCTACGAGCAGTACTTC
NA	TRBV19	NA	TRBJ1-5	CASSRRISNQPQHF	TGTGCCAGTAGTCGGAGGATAAGCAATCAGCCCCAGCATTTT
NA	TRBV7-8	NA	TRBJ1-5	CASSLGGTQPQHF	TGTGCCAGCAGCTTGGGGGGTACTCAGCCCCAGCATTTT
TRBD2	TRBV5-4	NA	TRBJ2-7	CASSLRGGREQYF	TGTGCCAGCAGCTTACGGGGGGGCCGGGAGCAGTACTTC
TRBD1	TRBV4-1	NA	TRBJ1-5	CASSQVPRGLQPQHF	TGCGCCAGCAGCCAAGTACCAAGGGGGCTTCAGCCCCAGCATTTT
TRBD1	TRBV7-2	NA	TRBJ1-1	CASSPGQGGTEAFF	TGTGCCAGCAGCCCGGGACAGGGGGGCACTGAAGCTTTCTTT
NA	TRBV6-1	NA	TRBJ2-7	CASTRRREIFYEQYF	TGTGCCAGCACTAGACGCAGGGAAATATTCTACGAGCAGTACTTC
NA	TRBV20-1	NA	TRBJ2-7	CSARAGYEQYF	TGCAGTGCCAGAGCGGGCTACGAGCAGTACTTC
NA	TRBV30	NA	TRBJ1-4	CAWSVRTTGRVDEKLFF	TGTGCCTGGAGTGTACGGACTACAGGACGCGTTGACGAAAAACTGTTTTTT
NA	TRBV5-1	NA	TRBJ2-1	CASSFVGSSYNEQFF	TGCGCCAGCAGCTTCGTTGGTAGCTCCTACAATGAGCAGTTCTTC
NA	TRBV7-6	once	TRBJ1-1	CASSLNRGNTEAFF	TGTGCCAGCAGCTTAAATAGGGGAAACACTGAAGCTTTCTTT
TRBD1	TRBV2	NA	TRBJ2-2	CASSSQGANGELFF	TGTGCCAGCAGTAGCCAGGGGGCGAACGGGGAGCTGTTTTTT
TRBD1	TRBV19	NA	TRBJ2-2	CASRQDRGPGELFF	TGTGCCAGTAGACAGGACAGGGGACCCGGGGAGCTGTTTTTT
NA	TRBV11-2	NA	TRBJ2-5	CASSLVEETQYF	TGTGCCAGCAGCTTAGTAGAGGAGACCCAGTACTTC
NA	TRBV19	few	TRBJ2-3	CASSRDPDTQYF	TGTGCCAGTAGTCGGGATCCAGATACGCAGTATTTT
NA	TRBV6-1	once	TRBJ1-1	CASTRVRTEAFF	TGTGCCAGCACCAGGGTGCGCACTGAAGCTTTCTTT
TRBD1	TRBV19	NA	TRBJ1-5	CASTPGQGLYQPQHF	TGTGCCAGTACCCCCGGACAGGGACTATATCAGCCCCAGCATTTT
TRBD2	TRBV28	NA	TRBJ2-1	CASRTSGSGYEQFF	TGTGCCAGCAGGACTAGCGGGAGCGGGTATGAGCAGTTCTTC
NA	TRBV6-6	NA	TRBJ1-5	CASSGNQPQHF	TGTGCCAGCTCGGGCAATCAGCCCCAGCATTTT
TRBD1	TRBV28	NA	TRBJ2-7	CASSSPANERGQEQYF	TGTGCCAGCAGTTCACCGGCTAATGAAAGGGGGCAAGAGCAGTACTTC
NA	TRBV2	once	TRBJ2-7	CASKPGTYEQYF	TGTGCCAGCAAGCCCGGGACCTACGAGCAGTACTTC
NA	TRBV2	NA	TRBJ1-5	CASGLGGNQPQHF	TGTGCCAGCGGACTCGGGGGGAATCAGCCCCAGCATTTT
NA	TRBV7-2	once	TRBJ2-3	CASNPGTDTQYF	TGTGCCAGCAACCCAGGCACAGATACGCAGTATTTT
NA	TRBV19	NA	TRBJ2-3	CASSIVSYTDTQYF	TGTGCCAGTAGTATTGTGAGTTACACAGATACGCAGTATTTT
NA	TRBV2	NA	TRBJ1-6	CASSARPTGDNSPLHF	TGTGCCAGCAGTGCGAGACCGACAGGCGATAATTCACCCCTCCACTTT
TRBD1	TRBV7-9	NA	TRBJ1-4	CASSSRGLGEKLFF	TGTGCCAGCAGCTCCAGGGGGCTAGGGGAAAAACTGTTTTTT
NA	TRBV30	NA	TRBJ1-2	CAWSEGPGYTF	TGTGCCTGGAGCGAGGGTCCTGGCTACACCTTC
TRBD1	TRBV11-2	NA	TRBJ2-3	CASSQNRGGDTQYF	TGTGCCAGCAGCCAAAACAGGGGCGGAGATACGCAGTATTTT
TRBD2	TRBV6-4	NA	TRBJ2-3	CASSPRASGSADTQYF	TGTGCCAGCAGTCCCAGGGCTAGCGGGAGCGCAGATACGCAGTATTTT